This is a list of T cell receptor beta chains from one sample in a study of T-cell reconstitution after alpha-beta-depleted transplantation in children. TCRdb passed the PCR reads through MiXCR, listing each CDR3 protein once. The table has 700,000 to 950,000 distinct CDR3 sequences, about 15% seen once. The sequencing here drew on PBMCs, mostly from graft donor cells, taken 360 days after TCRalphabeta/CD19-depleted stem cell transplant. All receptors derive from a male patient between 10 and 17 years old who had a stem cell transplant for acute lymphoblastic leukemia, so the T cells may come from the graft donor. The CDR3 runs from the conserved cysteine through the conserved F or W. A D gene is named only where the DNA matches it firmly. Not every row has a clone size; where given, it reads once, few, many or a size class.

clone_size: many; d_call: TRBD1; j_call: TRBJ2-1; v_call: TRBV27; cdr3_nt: TGTGCCAGCAGGGGGACAGGTAATCCGGACAATGAGCAGTTCTTC; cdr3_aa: CASRGTGNPDNEQFF
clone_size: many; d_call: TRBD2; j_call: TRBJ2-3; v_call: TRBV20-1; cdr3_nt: TGCAGTGCTAGAGATTATCGGCTAGCGGCGGATACGCAGTATTTT; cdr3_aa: CSARDYRLAADTQYF
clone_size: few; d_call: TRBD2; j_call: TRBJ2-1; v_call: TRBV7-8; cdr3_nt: TGTGCCAGCAGCCTCCTTCCGGGACTAGTATACAATGAGCAGTTCTTC; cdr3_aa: CASSLLPGLVYNEQFF
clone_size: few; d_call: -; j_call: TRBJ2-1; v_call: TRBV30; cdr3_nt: TGTGCCTGGAGCGAGAACAGGGTTTCCTACAATGAGCAGTTCTTC; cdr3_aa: CAWSENRVSYNEQFF
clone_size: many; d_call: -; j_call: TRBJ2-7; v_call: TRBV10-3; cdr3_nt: TGTGCCATCAGTGCGTCCCAAGACAGCTCCTACGAGCAGTACTTC; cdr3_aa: CAISASQDSSYEQYF
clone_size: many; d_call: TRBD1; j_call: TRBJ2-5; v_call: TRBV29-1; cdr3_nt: TGCAGCGTTGAAGACCCCAAGAGGGGGCTAGCCCAAGAGACCCAGTACTTC; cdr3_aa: CSVEDPKRGLAQETQYF
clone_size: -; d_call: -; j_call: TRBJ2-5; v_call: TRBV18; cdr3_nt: TGTGCCAGCTCACCAAATGCGGGAGAGACCCAGTACTTC; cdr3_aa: CASSPNAGETQYF
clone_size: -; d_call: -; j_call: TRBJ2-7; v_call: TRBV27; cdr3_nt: TGTGCCAGCAGTTCGAATCCTAGCTCCTACGAGCAGTACTTC; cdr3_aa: CASSSNPSSYEQYF
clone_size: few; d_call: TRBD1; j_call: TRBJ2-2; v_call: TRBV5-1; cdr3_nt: TGCGCCAGCACCCTTGGGACAGGGACTAACACCGGGGAGCTGTTTTTT; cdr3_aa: CASTLGTGTNTGELFF
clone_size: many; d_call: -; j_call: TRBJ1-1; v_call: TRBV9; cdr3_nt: TGTGCCAGCAGCGTAGGTGGGACTGAAGCTTTCTTT; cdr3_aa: CASSVGGTEAFF
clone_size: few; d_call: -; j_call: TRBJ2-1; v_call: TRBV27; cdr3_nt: TGTGCCAGCACTATGGGGGGCGGGGAGCAGTTCTTC; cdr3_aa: CASTMGGGEQFF
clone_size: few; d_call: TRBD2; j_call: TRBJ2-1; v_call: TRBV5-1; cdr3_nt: TGCGCCAGCAGCGCGACTAGCGGGACCTACAATGAGCAGTTCTTC; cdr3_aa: CASSATSGTYNEQFF
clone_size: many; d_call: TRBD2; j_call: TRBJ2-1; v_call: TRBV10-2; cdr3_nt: TGCGCCAGCCAGGGACTAGCGGTCTACAATGAGCAGTTCTTC; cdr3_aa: CASQGLAVYNEQFF
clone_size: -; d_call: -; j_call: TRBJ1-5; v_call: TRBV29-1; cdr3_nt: TGCAGCGTTGTCCCTACCCGGGATCAGCCCCAGCATTTT; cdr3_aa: CSVVPTRDQPQHF
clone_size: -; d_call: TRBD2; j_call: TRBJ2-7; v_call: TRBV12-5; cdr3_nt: TGTGCTAGTGGCCTCGGAGCGGGAGGGCCGTACGAGCAGTACTTC; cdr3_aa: CASGLGAGGPYEQYF
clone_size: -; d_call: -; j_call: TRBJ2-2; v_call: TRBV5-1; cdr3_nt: TGCGCCAGCAGGTTGGGGGCTGGAAGATACACCGGGGAGCTGTTTTTT; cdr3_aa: CASRLGAGRYTGELFF
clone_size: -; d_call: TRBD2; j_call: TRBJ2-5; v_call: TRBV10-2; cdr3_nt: TGCGCCAGCAGTGAAGTCCCCAGCGGGAGGGAGACCCAGTACTTC; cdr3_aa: CASSEVPSGRETQYF
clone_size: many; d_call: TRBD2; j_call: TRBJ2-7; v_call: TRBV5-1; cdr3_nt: TGCGCCAGCAGCCCCAGAGCGGGAGAGACCTACGAGCAGTACTTC; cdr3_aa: CASSPRAGETYEQYF
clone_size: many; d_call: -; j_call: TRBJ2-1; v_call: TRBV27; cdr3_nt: TGTGCCAGCAGCCTGAGTATAGGTAACAATGAGCAGTTCTTC; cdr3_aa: CASSLSIGNNEQFF
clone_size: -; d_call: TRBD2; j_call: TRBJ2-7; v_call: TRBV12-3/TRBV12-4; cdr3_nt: TGTGCCAGCGGCCCCGGGACTAGCGGTTACGAGCAGTACTTC; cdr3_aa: CASGPGTSGYEQYF
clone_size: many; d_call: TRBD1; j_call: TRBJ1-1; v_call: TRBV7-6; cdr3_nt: TGTGCCAGCAGCTTAGAGGGGGCCGGTGAAGCTTTCTTT; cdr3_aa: CASSLEGAGEAFF
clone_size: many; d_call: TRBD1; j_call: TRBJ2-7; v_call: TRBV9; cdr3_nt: TGTGCCAGCAGCGACGGACAGGGGACGCACGAGCAGTACTTC; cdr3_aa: CASSDGQGTHEQYF
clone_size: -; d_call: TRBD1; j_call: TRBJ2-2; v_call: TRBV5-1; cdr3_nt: TGCGCCAGCAGCCCCGACAGGGGCTTCACCGGGGAGCTGTTTTTT; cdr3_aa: CASSPDRGFTGELFF
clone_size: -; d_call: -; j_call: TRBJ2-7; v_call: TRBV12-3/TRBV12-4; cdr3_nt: TGTGCCAGCTGCCTGAGGGGCGGCTCCTACGAGCAGTACTTC; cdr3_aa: CASCLRGGSYEQYF
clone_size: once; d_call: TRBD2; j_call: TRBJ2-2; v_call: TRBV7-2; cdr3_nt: TGTGCCAGCAGCTCGGCCGGGACTAGCATCGGGGAGCTGTTTTTT; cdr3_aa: CASSSAGTSIGELFF
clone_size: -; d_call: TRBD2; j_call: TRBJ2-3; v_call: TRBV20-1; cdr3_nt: TGCAGTGCTACCCGGGGGGTAGATACGCAGTATTTT; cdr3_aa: CSATRGVDTQYF
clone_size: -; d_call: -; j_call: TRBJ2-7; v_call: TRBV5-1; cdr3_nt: TGCGCCAGCAGCTCGAGGGGCAGGTACGAGCAGTACTTC; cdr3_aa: CASSSRGRYEQYF
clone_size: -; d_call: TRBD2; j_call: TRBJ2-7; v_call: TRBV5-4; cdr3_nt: TGTGCCAGCAGCCCCCAACTAGCGGGATCTTACGAGCAGTACTTC; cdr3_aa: CASSPQLAGSYEQYF
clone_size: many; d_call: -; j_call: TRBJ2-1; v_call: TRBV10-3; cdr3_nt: TGTGCCATCAGTGAGTCCCTAGAGCAGTTCTTC; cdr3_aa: CAISESLEQFF
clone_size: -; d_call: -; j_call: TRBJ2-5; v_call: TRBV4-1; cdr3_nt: TGCGCCAGCAGCCAAGATTCCACCGGGACCCCTACAGAGACCCAGTACTTC; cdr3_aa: CASSQDSTGTPTETQYF
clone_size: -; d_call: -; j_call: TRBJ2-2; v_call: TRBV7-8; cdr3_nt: TGTGCCAGCAGCTTAGGGGGCGCAGTTGGGGCCGGGGAGCTGTTTTTT; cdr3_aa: CASSLGGAVGAGELFF
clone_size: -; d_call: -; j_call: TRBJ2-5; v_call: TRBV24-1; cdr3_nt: TGTGCCACCAGTGATTCCAGGGTGCGAGAGACCCAGTACTTC; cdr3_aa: CATSDSRVRETQYF
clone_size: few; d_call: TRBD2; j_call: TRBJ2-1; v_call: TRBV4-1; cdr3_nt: TGCGCCAGCAGCCAAGATGAACTAGCGCTCTACAATGAGCAGTTCTTC; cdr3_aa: CASSQDELALYNEQFF
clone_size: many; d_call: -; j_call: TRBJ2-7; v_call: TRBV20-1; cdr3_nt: TGCAGTGCTCGGACAGACGAGCAGTACTTC; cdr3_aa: CSARTDEQYF
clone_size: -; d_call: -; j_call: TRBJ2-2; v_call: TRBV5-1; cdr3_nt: TGCGCCAGCAGCTTGGGATCGCTTCAGAGGTGGACCGGGGAGCTGTTTTTT; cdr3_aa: CASSLGSLQRWTGELFF
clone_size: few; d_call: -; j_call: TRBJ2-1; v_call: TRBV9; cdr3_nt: TGTGCCAGCAGCCCATGGGAGGACTACTACAATGAGCAGTTCTTC; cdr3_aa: CASSPWEDYYNEQFF
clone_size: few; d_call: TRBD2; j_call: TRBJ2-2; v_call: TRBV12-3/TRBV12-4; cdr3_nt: TGTGCCAGCAGCCGTCTAGCGGGGGAAACCGGGGAGCTGTTTTTT; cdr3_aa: CASSRLAGETGELFF
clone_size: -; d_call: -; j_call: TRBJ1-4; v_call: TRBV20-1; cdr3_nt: TGCAGTGCTAGAGATCGGGCAAGGGGTGAAAAACTGTTTTTT; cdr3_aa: CSARDRARGEKLFF
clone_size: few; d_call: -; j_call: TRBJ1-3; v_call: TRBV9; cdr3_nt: TGTGCCAGCAGCGTAGTCACAGTTTCTGGAAACACCATATATTTT; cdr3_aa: CASSVVTVSGNTIYF
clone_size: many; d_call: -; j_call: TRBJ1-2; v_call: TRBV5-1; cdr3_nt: TGCGCCAGCAGCTTGGTTGGATCTGGCTATGGCTACACCTTC; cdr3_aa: CASSLVGSGYGYTF
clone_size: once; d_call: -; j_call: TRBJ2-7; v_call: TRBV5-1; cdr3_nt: TGCGCCAGCAGCTTGGAGCGCAACCGCGGGGCCCACGAGCAGTACTTC; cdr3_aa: CASSLERNRGAHEQYF
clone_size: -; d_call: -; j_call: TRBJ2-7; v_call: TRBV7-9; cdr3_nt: TGTGCCAGCAGCTTAGCCAACAGCCGCGAGCAGTACTTC; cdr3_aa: CASSLANSREQYF
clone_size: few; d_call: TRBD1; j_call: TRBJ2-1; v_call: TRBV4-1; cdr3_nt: TGCGCCAGCAGCCAGAACAGGGGGGTGGATGAGCAGTTCTTC; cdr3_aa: CASSQNRGVDEQFF
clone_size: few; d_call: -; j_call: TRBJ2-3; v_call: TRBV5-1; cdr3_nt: TGCGCCAGCAGCATACGGGGCCTATCCGGGAAGGGACCCACAGATACGCAGTATTTT; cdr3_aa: CASSIRGLSGKGPTDTQYF
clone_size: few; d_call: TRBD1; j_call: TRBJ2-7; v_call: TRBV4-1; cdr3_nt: TGCGCCAGCAGCCAGGGACAGGTGAGGTGGACCGAGCAGTACTTC; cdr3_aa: CASSQGQVRWTEQYF
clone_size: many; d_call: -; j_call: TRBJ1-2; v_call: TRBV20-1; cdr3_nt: TGCAGTGCTAGAGATGGAGGTTTTGGCTACACCTTC; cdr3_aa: CSARDGGFGYTF
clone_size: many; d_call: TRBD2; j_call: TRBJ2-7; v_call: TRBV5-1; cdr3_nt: TGCGCCAGCAGCTCGTTTAGCGGGACTTCCTACGAGCAGTACTTC; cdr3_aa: CASSSFSGTSYEQYF
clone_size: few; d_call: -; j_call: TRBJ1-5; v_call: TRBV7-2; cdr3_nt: TGTGCCAGCAGCTTAAGAGGAGGGTCGCATCAGCCCCAGCATTTT; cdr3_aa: CASSLRGGSHQPQHF
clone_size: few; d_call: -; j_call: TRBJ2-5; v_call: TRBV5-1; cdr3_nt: TGCGCCAGCAGCAGGCCCCCAGGGACCCAGTACTTC; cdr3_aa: CASSRPPGTQYF
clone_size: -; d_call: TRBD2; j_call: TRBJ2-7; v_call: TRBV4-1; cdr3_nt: TGCGCCAGCAGCCAGATTCCCGGGACTAGCTACGAGCAGTACTTC; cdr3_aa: CASSQIPGTSYEQYF
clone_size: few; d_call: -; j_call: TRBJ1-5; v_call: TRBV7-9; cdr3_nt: TGTGCCCCGCAGGGCAGGGTATTTCATCAGCCCCAGCATTTT; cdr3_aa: CAPQGRVFHQPQHF
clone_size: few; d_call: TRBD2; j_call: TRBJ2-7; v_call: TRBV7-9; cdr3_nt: TGTGCCAGCAGCTTAGAGGGTAAGGGACTAAGGTACGAGCAGTACTTC; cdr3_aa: CASSLEGKGLRYEQYF
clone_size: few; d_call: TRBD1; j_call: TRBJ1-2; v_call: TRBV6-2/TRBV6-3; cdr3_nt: TGTGCCAGCAGAGGAACAGGGGTCTATGGCTACACCTTC; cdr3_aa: CASRGTGVYGYTF
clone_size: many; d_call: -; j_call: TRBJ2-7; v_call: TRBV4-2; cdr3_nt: TGTGCCAGCAGCCAAGTAAGGTTAGCTAGCGACGAGCAGTACTTC; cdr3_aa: CASSQVRLASDEQYF
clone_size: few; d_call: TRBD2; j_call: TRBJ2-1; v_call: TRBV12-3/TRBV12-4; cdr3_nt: TGTGCCAGCAGACTGGTTCAGCGCGGGACTAGCGGGAGTGGTGAGCAGTTCTTC; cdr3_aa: CASRLVQRGTSGSGEQFF